This T cell receptor (beta chain) was observed in a study of radiotherapy plus CTLA-4 blockade in lung cancer. Overall study: Objective responses were recorded in around a sixth of patients, with disease control recorded in 25% to 40%.

In regard to this clone: Its target is not known.

Focal radiation and CTLA-4 blockade (ipilimumab) were tested in chemo-refractory metastatic non-small-cell lung cancer patients. Study-wide results and caveats: Increased serum interferon-beta after radiation also reportedly predicted response strongly. There was expansion of tumor-derived TCR clones in blood after radiotherapy plus ipilimumab.

Sequenced by immunoSEQ multiplex PCR; TCRdb stores in-frame clones only, minus some. The table lists approximately 94,000 clones, approximately 78% of them singletons. This specimen consisted of peripheral blood, obtained from a patient treated with radiotherapy plus ipilimumab. The sequence came from a human donor with non-small cell lung cancer that progressed on radiotherapy plus ipilimumab.

The CDR3 spells CASSQADEQFF. In DNA, the CDR3 is TGCGCCAGCAGCCAGGCGGATGAGCAGTTCTTC. The gene calls are TRBV4-1 and TRBJ2-1, with D hard to call. V lost 3 bases and J lost 8, with 5 bases in between. The CDR3 is 11 residues long. CDR1 is MGHRA and CDR2 is YSYEKL in the germline V gene.